This paragraph reports one TCR beta chain. Its antigen target is currently unknown. No much larger clonotype is one base removed from it; base qualities were not supplied. This sample was included in a study of siplizumab effects on memory and regulatory T cells (dated by TCRdb to the late 2010s). Turning to the overall study: The study looked at the effect of siplizumab, an anti-CD2 antibody, on alloreactive T-cell subsets in allogeneic mixed lymphocyte reactions made from human PBMCs. The paper's findings and limits, for the study overall: Because sequences at frequencies below about 10^-5 were poorly captured, only a minor fraction of alloreactive clones could be mapped back to unstimulated subsets. Of the alloreactive CD4+ clones that could be mapped, the Treg-derived share averaged around 64% with siplizumab compared with under 35% in control reactions. About 75-96% of proliferating CD4+ or CD8+ clones could not be given a naive or memory phenotype. Whether proliferating Tregs from siplizumab cultures were suppressive was not functionally confirmed. The cumulative frequency of alloreactive sequences that could be traced back to unstimulated CD4+ memory T cells was significantly reduced by siplizumab. Compared with memory T cells, unstimulated naive T cells appeared more diverse, and naive cells seemed to make a substantial contribution to the alloresponse.

TCRbeta CDR3 sequencing was performed on sorted unstimulated T cells and on proliferating T cells recovered from mixed lymphocyte reactions. Fresh whole blood from roughly nine HLA-typed healthy donors was used as the source from which PBMCs were isolated. The library was obtained by the immunoSEQ multiplex PCR assay. Each sample had about 10^5 TCR templates assayed by the deep sequencing platform. Genomic DNA extracted from sorted T cells was used for TCRbeta CDR3 sequencing. From the authors' description of their analysis: The R programming language was used for the clonal analysis of the TCRbeta CDR3 data. Unstimulated samples were compared with post-reaction CFSE-low samples to define alloreactive CD4+ and CD8+ clones. By matching sequences to the repertoires of sorted unstimulated Treg and non-Treg cells, each alloreactive CD4+ clone was assigned a regulatory or non-regulatory origin. Sourced from immuneACCESS, this table was stored by TCRdb with only in-frame sequences that have V and J called. A share of the clones is absent; for the studies checked, an unresolved V gene accounts for under half, and the remainder has no known explanation. The V and J calls and clone size come from that table; D and trimming were worked out from the DNA. Across this sample there are fewer than 80,000 clones, with around 93% seen only once. The ten largest account for about 5% of the sample.

CDR1 MGHRA and CDR2 YSYEKL are derived from the germline V gene. Counted from cysteine to phenylalanine, this CDR3 has 15 amino acids. The DNA shown is the 45-base CDR3, in frame from base 1. The junction carries 17 bases between V and J, which are trimmed by 4 bases and 10 bases respectively. This clonotype was obtained from a human donor in good health. Sequencing was carried out using CD8+ T cells sorted from blood. Recombination connected TRBV4-1 to TRBJ1-6; the D gene cannot be resolved reliably. The CDR3 protein is CASSPESGRVSPLHF. The bases read TGCGCCAGCAGCCCAGAAAGTGGGCGGGTCTCACCCCTCCACTTT.